This T cell receptor beta chain was retrieved from a study of molecular identifiers for immune sequencing clone quantification. Study-level background: Naive CD8 cell RNA, from roughly 21,000 or 96,000 cells, was split five ways in replicates, with four sequenced. General study findings and limits: Should identical TCR molecules share a barcode, the sizes of highly expanded clones could be underestimated.

When naive CD8 T cells were sorted, they were gated as CD8+CD4-CCR7+CD45RA+. Methods described previously were used for bulk TCR libraries, and listed TCR primers were applied. TCRdb re-called the PCR reads through MiXCR, storing one row per CDR3 protein. The data hold approximately 100,000 distinct CDR3 sequences, with roughly 38% observed a single time. Trimming took off 6 bases at V and 8 bases at J, with 14 bases between the two ends. Per germline, CDR1 SQVTM and CDR2 ANQGSEA. The CDR3 totals 12 residues. A note on this clonotype: Its antigen remains unidentified.

V gene TRBV29-1 combines with J gene TRBJ2-1; the D gene is possibly TRBD2 (5 bases). This receptor was taken from a human donor in good health. Some libraries in this study had Jurkat cell RNA spiked in. Sequencing input: naive CD8+ T cells from blood, with Jurkat cell RNA spiked in. The subset: FACS-sorted CD8+CD4-CCR7+CD45RA+ naive T cells. The CDR3 coding sequence is TGCAGCGTCCCAACCGGGGTGGATGAGCAGTTCTTC. Protein sequence: CSVPTGVDEQFF.